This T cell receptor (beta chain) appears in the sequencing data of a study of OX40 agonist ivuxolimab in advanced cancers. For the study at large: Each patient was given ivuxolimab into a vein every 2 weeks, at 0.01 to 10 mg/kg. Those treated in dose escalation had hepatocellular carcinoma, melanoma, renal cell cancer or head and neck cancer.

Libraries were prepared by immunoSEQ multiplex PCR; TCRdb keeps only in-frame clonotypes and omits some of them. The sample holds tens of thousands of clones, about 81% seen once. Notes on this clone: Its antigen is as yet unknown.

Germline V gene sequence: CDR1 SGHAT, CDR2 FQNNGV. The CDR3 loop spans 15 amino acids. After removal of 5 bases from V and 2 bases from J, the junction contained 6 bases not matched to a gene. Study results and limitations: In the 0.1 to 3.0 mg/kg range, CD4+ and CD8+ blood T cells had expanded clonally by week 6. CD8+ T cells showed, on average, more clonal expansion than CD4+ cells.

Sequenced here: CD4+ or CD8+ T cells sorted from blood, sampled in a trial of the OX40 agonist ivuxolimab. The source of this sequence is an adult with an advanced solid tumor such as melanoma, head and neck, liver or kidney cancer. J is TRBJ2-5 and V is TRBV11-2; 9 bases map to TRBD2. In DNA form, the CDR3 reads TGTGCCAGCAGCCCCGGGACTAGCCTACAAGAGACCCAGTACTTC. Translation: CASSPGTSLQETQYF.